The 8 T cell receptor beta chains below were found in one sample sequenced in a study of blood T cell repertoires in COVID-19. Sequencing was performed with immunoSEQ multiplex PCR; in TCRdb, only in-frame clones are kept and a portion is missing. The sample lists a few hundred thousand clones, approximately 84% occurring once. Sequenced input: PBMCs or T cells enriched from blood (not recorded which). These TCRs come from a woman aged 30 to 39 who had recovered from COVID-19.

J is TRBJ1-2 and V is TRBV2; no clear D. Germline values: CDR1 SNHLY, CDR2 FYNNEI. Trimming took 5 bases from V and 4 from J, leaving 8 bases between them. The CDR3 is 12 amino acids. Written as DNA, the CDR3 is TGTGCCAGCAGTTCGGAGATCTATGGCTACACCTTC. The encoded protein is CASSSEIYGYTF.

The CDR3 region has the DNA TGTGCCAGCAGCCGGCGGGCCAATGAGCAGTTCTTC. Residues: CASSRRANEQFF. V and J are TRBV16 and TRBJ2-1; maybe TRBD2 (5 bases). CDR1 and CDR2 from the germline V gene are KGHSY and FQNENV. The CDR3 length is 12 residues. V lost 4 bases, J lost 6 bases, and 7 bases lay in between.

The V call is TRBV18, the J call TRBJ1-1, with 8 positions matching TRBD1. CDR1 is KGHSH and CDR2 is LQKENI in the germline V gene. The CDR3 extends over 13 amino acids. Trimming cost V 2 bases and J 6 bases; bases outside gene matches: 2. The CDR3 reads CASSPGDRSEAFF. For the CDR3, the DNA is TGTGCCAGCTCACCAGGGGACAGGTCTGAAGCTTTCTTT.

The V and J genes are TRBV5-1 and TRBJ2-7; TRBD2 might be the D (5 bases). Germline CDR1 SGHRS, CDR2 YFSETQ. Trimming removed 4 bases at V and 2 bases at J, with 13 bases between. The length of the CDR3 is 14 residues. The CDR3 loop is CASSPNTGTYEQYF. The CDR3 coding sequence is TGCGCCAGCAGCCCCAACACGGGAACCTACGAGCAGTACTTC.

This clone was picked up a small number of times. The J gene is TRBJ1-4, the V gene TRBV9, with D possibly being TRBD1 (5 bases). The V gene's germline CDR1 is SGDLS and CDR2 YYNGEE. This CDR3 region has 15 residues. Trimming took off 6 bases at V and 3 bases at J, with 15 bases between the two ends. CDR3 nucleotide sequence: TGTGCCAGCAACTTGGGGGGGTTGGCTAATGAAAAACTGTTTTTT. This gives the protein CASNLGGLANEKLFF.

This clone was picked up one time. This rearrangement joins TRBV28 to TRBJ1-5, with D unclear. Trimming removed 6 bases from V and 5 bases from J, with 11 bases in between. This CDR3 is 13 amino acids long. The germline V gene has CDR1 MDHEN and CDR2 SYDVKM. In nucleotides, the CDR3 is TGTGCCAGCAGGTATAACAGAGATCAGCCCCAGCATTTT. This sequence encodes CASRYNRDQPQHF.

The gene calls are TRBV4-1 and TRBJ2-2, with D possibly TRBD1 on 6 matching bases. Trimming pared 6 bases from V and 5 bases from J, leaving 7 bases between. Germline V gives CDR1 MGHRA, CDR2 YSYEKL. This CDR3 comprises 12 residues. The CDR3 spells CASSQGTGELFF. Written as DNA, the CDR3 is TGCGCCAGCAGTCAGGGGACCGGGGAGCTGTTTTTT.

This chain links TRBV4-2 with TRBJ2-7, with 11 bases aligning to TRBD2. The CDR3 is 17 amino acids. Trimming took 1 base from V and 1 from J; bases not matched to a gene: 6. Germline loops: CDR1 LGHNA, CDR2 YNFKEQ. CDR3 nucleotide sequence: TGTGCCAGCAGCCAAGCGGCGGCTAGCGGGGGGTCCTACGAGCAGTACTTC. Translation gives CASSQAAASGGSYEQYF.